This T cell receptor (beta chain) stems from a study of shared clonotypes between healthy human individuals. Deep-level settings were used for running the assay. Sorted-subset replicate PCR reactions were performed with about 200 ng DNA, corresponding to tens of thousands of T cell genomes. The assay was immunoSEQ multiplex PCR, and TCRdb's table has in-frame clones only and misses some. Of 2 million to 2.5 million clones in the sample, more than 90% were seen once. This clone has a single count. The CDR3 has 16 amino acids. V trimming: 3 bases; J trimming: 3 bases; junction bases outside the gene matches: 8. Germline CDR1 and CDR2: MGHRA and YSYEKL.

The specimen sequenced was naive CD4+ T cells sorted from blood. Subset denoted: CD45RA+ positively selected. The chain uses TRBV4-1 and TRBJ2-1; 7 bases fit TRBD1. The TCR originated in a man between 18 and 29 years old in good health. CDR3 in amino acids: CASSQGTGQSYNEQFF. For the CDR3, the DNA is TGCGCCAGCAGCCAGGGAACGGGACAGAGCTACAATGAGCAGTTCTTC.